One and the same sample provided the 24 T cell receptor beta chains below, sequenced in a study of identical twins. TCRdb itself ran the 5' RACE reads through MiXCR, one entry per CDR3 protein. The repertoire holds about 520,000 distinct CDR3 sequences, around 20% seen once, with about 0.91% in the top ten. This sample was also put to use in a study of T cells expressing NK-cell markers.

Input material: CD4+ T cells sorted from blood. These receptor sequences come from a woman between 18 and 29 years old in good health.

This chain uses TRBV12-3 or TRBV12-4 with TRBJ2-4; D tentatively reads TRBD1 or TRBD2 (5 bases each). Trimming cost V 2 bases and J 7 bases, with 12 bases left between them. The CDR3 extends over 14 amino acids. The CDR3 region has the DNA TGTGCCAGCAGTTTACCCGGGACGGAGAACATTCAGTACTTC. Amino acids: CASSLPGTENIQYF.

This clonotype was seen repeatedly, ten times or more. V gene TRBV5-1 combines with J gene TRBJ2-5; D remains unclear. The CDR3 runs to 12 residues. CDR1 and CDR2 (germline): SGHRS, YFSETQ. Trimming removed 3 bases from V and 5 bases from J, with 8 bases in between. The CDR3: CASSSGWETQYF. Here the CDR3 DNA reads TGCGCCAGCAGCTCTGGTTGGGAGACCCAGTACTTC.

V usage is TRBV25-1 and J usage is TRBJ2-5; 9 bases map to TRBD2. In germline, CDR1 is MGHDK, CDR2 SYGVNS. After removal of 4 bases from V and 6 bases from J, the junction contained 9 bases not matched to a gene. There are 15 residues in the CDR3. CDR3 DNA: TGTGCCAGCAGTGCCGGGACTAGCCTTGGACAGACCCAGTACTTC. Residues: CASSAGTSLGQTQYF.

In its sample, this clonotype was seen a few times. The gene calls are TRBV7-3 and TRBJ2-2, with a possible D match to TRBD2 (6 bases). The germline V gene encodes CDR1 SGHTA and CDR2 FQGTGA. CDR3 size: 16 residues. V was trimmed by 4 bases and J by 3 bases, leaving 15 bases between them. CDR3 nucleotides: TGTGCCAGCAGCTCGGGACTTACAAGGGACACCGGGGAGCTGTTTTTT. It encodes CASSSGLTRDTGELFF.

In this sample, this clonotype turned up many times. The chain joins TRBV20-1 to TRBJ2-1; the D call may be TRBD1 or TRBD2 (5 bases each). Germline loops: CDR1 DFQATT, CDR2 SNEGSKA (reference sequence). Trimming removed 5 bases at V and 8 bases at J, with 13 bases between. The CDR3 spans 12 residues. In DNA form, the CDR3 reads TGCAGTGCTGGGGCGCTAGCCGATGAGCAGTTCTTC. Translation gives CSAGALADEQFF.

CDR3 sequence (DNA): TGCGCCAGCGGAAACGGGGGGCACAATGAGCAGTTCTTC. As protein: CASGNGGHNEQFF. V is TRBV5-1 and J is TRBJ2-1; weak D call: TRBD2 (7 bases). V was shortened by 7 bases and J by 5 bases, with 13 bases between the two germline ends. Germline V gene sequence: CDR1 SGHRS, CDR2 YFSETQ. The CDR3 sequence is 13 residues long. Drawing the rest from reference TRBV5-1 and TRBJ2-1, the complete variable domain is KAGVTQTPRYLIKTRGQQVTLSCSPISGHRSVSWYQQTPGQGLQFLFEYFSETQRNKGNFPGRFSGRQFSNSRSEMNVSTLELGDSALYLCASGNGGHNEQFFGPGTRLTVL.

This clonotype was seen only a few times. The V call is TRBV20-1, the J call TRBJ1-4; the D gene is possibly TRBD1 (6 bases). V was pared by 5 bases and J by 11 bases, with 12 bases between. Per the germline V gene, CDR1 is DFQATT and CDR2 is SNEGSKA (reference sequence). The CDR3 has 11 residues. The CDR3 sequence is CSAGSQGKLFF. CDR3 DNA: TGCAGTGCTGGATCACAGGGTAAACTGTTTTTT.

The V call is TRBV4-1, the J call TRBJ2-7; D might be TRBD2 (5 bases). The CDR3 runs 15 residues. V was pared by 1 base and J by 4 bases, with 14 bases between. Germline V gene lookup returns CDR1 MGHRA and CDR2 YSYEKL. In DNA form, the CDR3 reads TGCGCCAGCAGCCAAGGAGGGCTGCAGCGATACGAGCAGTACTTC. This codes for CASSQGGLQRYEQYF.

CDR3 DNA: TGCAGTGCTAGAGATCTTGCGACTAGCGGGAGGGGGGAGCAGTACTTC. Its protein is CSARDLATSGRGEQYF. V usage is TRBV20-1 and J usage is TRBJ2-7, with 14 positions matching TRBD2. CDR1 and CDR2 (germline): DFQATT, SNEGSKA (reference sequence). The CDR3 covers 16 residues. Losses at the gene ends were 0 bases for V and 7 bases for J; bases not matched to a gene: 8.

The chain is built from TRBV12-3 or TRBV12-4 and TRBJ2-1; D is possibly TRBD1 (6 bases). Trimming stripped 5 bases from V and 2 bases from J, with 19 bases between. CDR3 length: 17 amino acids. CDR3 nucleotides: TGTGCCAGCAGTGTTACCGGGACACCTTTTCCCTACAATGAGCAGTTCTTC. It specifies CASSVTGTPFPYNEQFF.

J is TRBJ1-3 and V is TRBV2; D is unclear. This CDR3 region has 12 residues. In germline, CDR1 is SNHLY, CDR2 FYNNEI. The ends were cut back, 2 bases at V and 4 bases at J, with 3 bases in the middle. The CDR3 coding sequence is TGTGCCAGCAGTGAATCCGGAAACACCATATATTTT. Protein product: CASSESGNTIYF.

CDR3 coding DNA: TGTGCCAGCAGTCGCGGACTAGGGGTTGATACGCAGTATTTT. It is translated as CASSRGLGVDTQYF. This sequence joins TRBV12-3 or TRBV12-4 and TRBJ2-3; 7 positions agree with TRBD2. This CDR3 has 14 residues. J gave up 6 bases and V 5 bases, and 8 bases lay outside the gene matches.

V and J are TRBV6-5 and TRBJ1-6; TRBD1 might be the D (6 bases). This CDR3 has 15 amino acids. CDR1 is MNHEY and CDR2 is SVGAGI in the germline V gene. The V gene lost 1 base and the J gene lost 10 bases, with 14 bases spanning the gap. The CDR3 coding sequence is TGTGCCAGCAGTTACTGGGACATTAGGGGCTCACCCCTCCACTTT. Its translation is CASSYWDIRGSPLHF.

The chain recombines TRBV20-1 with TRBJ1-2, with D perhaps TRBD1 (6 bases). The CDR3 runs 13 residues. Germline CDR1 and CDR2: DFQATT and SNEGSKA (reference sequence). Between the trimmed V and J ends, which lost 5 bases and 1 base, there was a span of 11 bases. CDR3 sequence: CSADNRDNYGYTF. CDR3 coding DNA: TGCAGTGCTGATAACAGGGATAACTATGGCTACACCTTC.

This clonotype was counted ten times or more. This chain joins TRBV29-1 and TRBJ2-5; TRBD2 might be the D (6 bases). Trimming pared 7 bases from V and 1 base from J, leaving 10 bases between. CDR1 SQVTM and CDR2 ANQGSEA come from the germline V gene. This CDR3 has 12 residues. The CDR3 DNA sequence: TGCAGCGCCGGAGGGCCCCAAGAGACCCAGTACTTC. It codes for CSAGGPQETQYF. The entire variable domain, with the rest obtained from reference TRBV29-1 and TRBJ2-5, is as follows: SAVISQKPSRDICQRGTSLTIQCQVDSQVTMMFWYRQQPGQSLTLIATANQGSEATYESGFVIDKFPISRPNLTFSTLTVSNMSPEDSSIYLCSAGGPQETQYFGPGTRLLVL.

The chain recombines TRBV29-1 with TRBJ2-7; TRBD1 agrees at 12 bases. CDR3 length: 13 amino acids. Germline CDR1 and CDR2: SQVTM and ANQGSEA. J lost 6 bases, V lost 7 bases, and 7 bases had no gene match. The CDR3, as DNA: TGCAGCGCCTCGGGACAGGGGGCAAGCGAGCAGTACTTC. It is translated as CSASGQGASEQYF.

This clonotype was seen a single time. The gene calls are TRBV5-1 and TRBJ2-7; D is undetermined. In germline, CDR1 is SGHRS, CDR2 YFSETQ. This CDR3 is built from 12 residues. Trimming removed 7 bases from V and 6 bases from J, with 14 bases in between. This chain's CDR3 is CASALDSSEQYF. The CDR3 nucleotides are TGCGCCAGCGCCCTTGATAGCTCCGAGCAGTACTTC.

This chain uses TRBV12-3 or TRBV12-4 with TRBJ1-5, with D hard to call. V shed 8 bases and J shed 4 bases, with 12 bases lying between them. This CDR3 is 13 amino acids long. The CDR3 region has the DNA TGTGCCAGCCGCGACCATGGGAATCAGCCCCAGCATTTT. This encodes CASRDHGNQPQHF.

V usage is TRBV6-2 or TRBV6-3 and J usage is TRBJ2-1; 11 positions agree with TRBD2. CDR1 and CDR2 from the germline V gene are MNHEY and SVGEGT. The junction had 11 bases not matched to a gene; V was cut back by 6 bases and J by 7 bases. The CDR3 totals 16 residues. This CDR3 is CASSPRLAGLVNEQFF. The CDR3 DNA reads TGTGCCAGCAGCCCCAGACTAGCGGGATTAGTTAATGAGCAGTTCTTC.

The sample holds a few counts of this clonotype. For the CDR3, the DNA is TGTGCCAGCAGGCCACAGGGAAACGGTGGCTACACCTTC. This translates into CASRPQGNGGYTF. The V gene is TRBV7-9, the J gene TRBJ1-2; D is perhaps TRBD1 (6 bases). Germline-derived CDR1 and CDR2 are SEHNR and FQNEAQ (reference sequence). V lost 6 bases and J lost 7, with 15 bases in between. The CDR3 length is 13 residues.

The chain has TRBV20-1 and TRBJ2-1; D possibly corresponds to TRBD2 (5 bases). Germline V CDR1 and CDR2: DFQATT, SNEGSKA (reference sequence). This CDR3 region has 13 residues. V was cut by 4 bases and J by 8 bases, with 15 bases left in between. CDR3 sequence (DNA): TGCAGTGCTACGGGTTTAGCGAGGGATGAGCAGTTCTTC. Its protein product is CSATGLARDEQFF.

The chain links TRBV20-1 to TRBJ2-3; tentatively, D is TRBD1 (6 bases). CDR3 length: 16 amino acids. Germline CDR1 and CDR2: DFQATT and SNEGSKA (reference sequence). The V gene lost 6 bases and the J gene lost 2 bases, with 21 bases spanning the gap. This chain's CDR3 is CSARVQGGGVTDTQYF. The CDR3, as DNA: TGCAGTGCCCGGGTACAGGGCGGAGGAGTCACAGATACGCAGTATTTT.

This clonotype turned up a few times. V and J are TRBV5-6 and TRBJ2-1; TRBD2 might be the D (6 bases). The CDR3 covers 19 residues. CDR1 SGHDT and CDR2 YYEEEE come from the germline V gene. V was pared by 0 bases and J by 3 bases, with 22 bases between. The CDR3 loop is CASSLGSWAGRRHYNEQFF. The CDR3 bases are TGTGCCAGCAGCTTGGGAAGCTGGGCGGGACGGCGACACTACAATGAGCAGTTCTTC.

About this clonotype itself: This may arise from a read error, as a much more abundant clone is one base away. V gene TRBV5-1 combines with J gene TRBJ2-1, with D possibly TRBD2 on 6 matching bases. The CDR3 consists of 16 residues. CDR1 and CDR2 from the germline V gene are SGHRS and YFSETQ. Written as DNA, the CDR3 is TGCACCAGCAGCTTATTTCGACTAGATATTAGCGATGAGCAGTTCTTC. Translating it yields CTSSLFRLDISDEQFF.